Following are 27 T cell receptor beta chains from one sample sequenced in a study of T cell repertoires in cytomegalovirus infection. TCRdb reprocessed the reads via MiXCR and lists one record per CDR3 protein. The table shows around 550,000 distinct CDR3 sequences, with about 26% occurring only once. Input material: PBMCs. The receptor source for this set is a human donor in good health (CMV status not recorded). Some clones in this sample may be carry-over from other donors' samples.

This clonotype was seen ten or more times. The DNA for the CDR3 is TGTGCCAGCACCCTTCAGGGCAGCGACTATGGCTACACCTTC. This encodes CASTLQGSDYGYTF. The V gene is TRBV12-3 or TRBV12-4, the J gene TRBJ1-2, with D possibly being TRBD1 (5 bases). The CDR3 extends over 14 amino acids. V lost 7 bases, J lost 3 bases, and 15 bases lay in between.

The chain uses TRBV6-5 and TRBJ1-2; D not certain. The CDR3 has 15 amino acids. Germline lookup yields CDR1 MNHEY and CDR2 SVGAGI. Deletions cut 0 bases from V and 3 bases from J, with 11 bases between. CDR3 nucleotides: TGTGCCAGCAGTTACTCCACTTACTACGACTATGGCTACACCTTC. Translated, it gives CASSYSTYYDYGYTF.

The chain employs TRBV7-2 and TRBJ1-5; no definite D call. Deletions cut 4 bases from V and 3 bases from J, with 10 bases between. Germline CDR1 reads SGHTA; CDR2 reads FQGNSA. This CDR3 has 14 amino acids. The CDR3 sequence is CASSWPQTNQPQHF. CDR3 coding DNA: TGTGCCAGCAGCTGGCCCCAGACCAATCAGCCCCAGCATTTT.

This rearrangement joins TRBV2 to TRBJ2-1; TRBD2 aligns across 11 bases. The CDR3 is 15 residues long. With 6 bases clipped from V and 6 bases from J, the junction kept 7 bases outside the gene matches. From germline, CDR1 is SNHLY and CDR2 FYNNEI. The CDR3 loop is CASRKLAGAPNEQFF. The CDR3, as DNA: TGTGCCAGCAGAAAACTAGCGGGAGCCCCCAATGAGCAGTTCTTC.

The chain has TRBV6-1 and TRBJ1-1; possible D gene TRBD1, 6 bases. V was cut by 6 bases and J by 8 bases, with 10 bases left in between. CDR3 length: 11 residues. Germline V gene lookup returns CDR1 MNHNS and CDR2 SASEGT. This CDR3 reads CASRGGGEAFF. CDR3 coding DNA: TGTGCCAGCAGGGGGGGCGGGGAAGCTTTCTTT.

CDR3 sequence reads: CASSSLGPREQFF. DNA for the CDR3: TGTGCCAGCAGTTCATTAGGACCACGAGAGCAGTTCTTC. The V and J genes are TRBV7-2 and TRBJ2-1; D not certain. In germline, CDR1 is SGHTA, CDR2 FQGNSA. Trimming stripped 6 bases from V and 10 bases from J, with 16 bases between. The CDR3 is 13 residues long.

This sequence joins TRBV11-2 and TRBJ2-1; 8 bases agree with TRBD1. Per the germline V gene, CDR1 is SGHAT and CDR2 is FQNNGV. The CDR3 is 16 residues long. The V and J ends lost 4 bases and 8 bases, in that order; junction bases with no gene match: 13. The CDR3 reads CASSSRGQGALDEQFF. Here the CDR3 DNA reads TGTGCCAGCAGCTCAAGAGGACAGGGTGCACTGGATGAGCAGTTCTTC.

This clonotype was seen more than once but under ten times. This sequence joins TRBV6-2 or TRBV6-3 and TRBJ2-1, with a weak D call TRBD1 (8 bases). The ends were cut back, 5 bases at V and 7 bases at J, with 18 bases in the middle. CDR1 and CDR2 from the germline V gene are MNHEY and SVGEGT. The length of the CDR3 is 15 residues. Here the CDR3 DNA reads TGTGCCAGCAGTCCAGGACAGGGAGGGGGGAATGAGCAGTTCTTC. Residues: CASSPGQGGGNEQFF.

The V call is TRBV15, the J call TRBJ2-3, with a weak D call TRBD2 (5 bases). Germline-derived CDR1 and CDR2 are LNHNV and YYDKDF (reference sequence). The CDR3 contains 17 residues. V gave up 1 base and J gave up 4 bases, with 18 bases separating them. The CDR3 coding sequence is TGTGCCACCAGCAGAGTTCTCCCCGGGTCGGGGTCAGATACGCAGTATTTT. Translation gives CATSRVLPGSGSDTQYF. The whole variable domain, remainder taken from reference TRBV15 and TRBJ2-3, is DAMVIQNPRYQVTQFGKPVTLSCSQTLNHNVMYWYQQKSSQAPKLLFHYYDKDFNNEADTPDNFQSRRPNTSFCFLDIRSPGLGDTAMYLCATSRVLPGSGSDTQYFGPGTRLTVL.

This clonotype has ten or more counts. The V and J genes are TRBV7-2 and TRBJ1-2; D might be TRBD1 (6 bases). The CDR3 length is 16 residues. Germline V gene data show CDR1 as SGHTA and CDR2 as FQGNSA. The ends were cut back, 2 bases at V and 3 bases at J, with 16 bases in the middle. The CDR3 region has the DNA TGTGCCAGCAGCTTACTCAGGGCTCCAGGGGACTATGGCTACACCTTC. Residues: CASSLLRAPGDYGYTF.

This clonotype was seen a handful of times. The chain couples TRBV12-3 or TRBV12-4 to TRBJ1-3; the D is unclear. The length of the CDR3 is 14 residues. Trimming took 1 base from V and 3 from J, leaving 7 bases between them. The chain's CDR3 is CASSLDGFGNTIYF. CDR3 DNA sequence: TGTGCCAGCAGTTTAGATGGTTTTGGAAACACCATATATTTT.

The table lists this clonotype with a few counts. The rearrangement uses TRBV24-1 and TRBJ1-5; TRBD1 matches at 9 bases. There are 16 residues in the CDR3. Germline CDR1 KGHDR, CDR2 SFDVKD. The V gene end was trimmed by 4 bases and the J gene end by 2 bases; junction bases not matched to a gene: 5. The CDR3 spells CATSEGTGPGNQPQHF. CDR3 in DNA: TGTGCCACCAGTGAAGGGACAGGGCCGGGCAATCAGCCCCAGCATTTT.

CDR3 bases: TGCAGTGCTAGATCTGGGAACAATCAGCCCCAGCATTTT. As protein: CSARSGNNQPQHF. V is TRBV20-1 and J is TRBJ1-5; D uncertain. The CDR3 is 13 residues long. Per germline, CDR1 DFQATT and CDR2 SNEGSKA (reference sequence). Deletions cut 2 bases from V and 3 bases from J, with 8 bases between.

A few counts support this clonotype. J is TRBJ2-7 and V is TRBV7-8; D might be TRBD2 (6 bases). CDR1 is SGHVS and CDR2 is FQNEAQ in the germline V gene. The V gene lost 7 bases and the J gene lost 5 bases, with 21 bases spanning the gap. This CDR3 contains 15 residues. The CDR3 loop is CASTLRDFAPHEQYF. In DNA form, the CDR3 reads TGTGCCAGCACTCTTCGGGACTTTGCCCCCCACGAGCAGTACTTC.

This clonotype occurred a few times. J is TRBJ2-2 and V is TRBV7-6; no definite D call. Per the germline V gene, CDR1 is SGHVS and CDR2 is FNYEAQ. The CDR3 contains 12 residues. The V and J ends lost 2 bases and 9 bases respectively, with 7 bases between them. For the CDR3, the DNA is TGTGCCAGCAGCTTATCCGGCCGGGAGCTGTTTTTT. Protein product: CASSLSGRELFF.

The chain uses TRBV6-1 and TRBJ2-1; D is uncertain. The germline CDR1 and CDR2 sequences are MNHNS and SASEGT. With 1 base removed from V and 7 bases from J, the gap between germline ends came to 11 bases. The CDR3 loop spans 14 amino acids. Here the CDR3 DNA reads TGTGCCAGCAGTGAAGGCGTCATTGGGAATGAGCAGTTCTTC. The encoded protein is CASSEGVIGNEQFF.

The table lists this clonotype with many counts. The chain joins TRBV7-2 to TRBJ2-3; D gene uncertain. Trimming removed 5 bases at V and 2 bases at J, with 2 bases between. The CDR3 consists of 11 residues. In germline, CDR1 is SGHTA, CDR2 FQGNSA. CDR3 sequence (DNA): TGTGCCAGCAGCAACACAGATACGCAGTATTTT. It yields the protein CASSNTDTQYF.

The CDR3 coding sequence is TGTGCCATCAGTGACGGGCCTGTTGAGACCCAGTACTTC. Translated, it gives CAISDGPVETQYF. This rearrangement joins TRBV10-3 to TRBJ2-5; D not resolved. The CDR3 length is 13 residues. Germline CDR1 and CDR2: ENHRY and SYGVKD. The V and J ends lost 3 bases and 5 bases respectively, with 10 bases between them.

In its sample, this clonotype was seen many times. The chain combines TRBV7-9 with TRBJ1-5; D is uncertain. The CDR3 loop spans 13 amino acids. Per the germline V gene, CDR1 is SEHNR and CDR2 is FQNEAQ (reference sequence). The V end was cut by 4 bases, the J end by 5 bases, with 9 bases between. CDR3 residues: CASSSADYQPQHF. Here the CDR3 DNA reads TGTGCCAGCAGCTCGGCAGATTATCAGCCCCAGCATTTT. Using reference TRBV7-9 and TRBJ1-5 for the parts outside the CDR3, the full variable domain is DTGVSQNPRHKITKRGQNVTFRCDPISEHNRLYWYRQTLGQGPEFLTYFQNEAQLEKSRLLSDRFSAERPKGSFSTLEIQRTEQGDSAMYLCASSSADYQPQHFGDGTRLSIL.

The chain couples TRBV27 to TRBJ1-1; D call uncertain. The CDR3 runs 12 residues. CDR1 MNHEY and CDR2 SMNVEV come from the germline V gene (reference sequence). Between the trimmed V and J ends, which lost 7 bases and 11 bases, there was a span of 17 bases. In nucleotides, the CDR3 is TGTGCCAGCATGGCCCAAAGTATGTGGGCTTTCTTT. Protein sequence: CASMAQSMWAFF.

Comments on this clonotype: This may stem from a read error, because a much larger clone lies one nucleotide away. This chain uses TRBV28 with TRBJ2-2, with TRBD2 matching 13 bases. The CDR3 is 15 amino acids. Trimming at V came to 5 bases and at J to 4 bases, leaving 1 base not matched to a gene. Germline loops: CDR1 MDHEN, CDR2 SYDVKM. DNA for the CDR3: TGTGCCAGCAGTGGACTAGCGGGAGTCACCGGGGAGCTGTTTTTT. Translating it yields CASSGLAGVTGELFF.

This clonotype was counted ten times or more. The rearrangement joins TRBV4-3 to TRBJ1-4; weak D call: TRBD1 (5 bases). Trimming removed 5 bases at V and 0 bases at J, with 19 bases between. Looked up from germline, CDR1 is LGHNA and CDR2 is YSLEER. The CDR3 loop spans 18 amino acids. This CDR3 reads CASSNRVDGAATNEKLFF. The CDR3 coding sequence is TGCGCCAGCAGCAACCGGGTGGATGGGGCAGCAACTAATGAAAAACTGTTTTTT.

This clonotype has a handful of counts. The V call is TRBV18, the J call TRBJ1-2, with 9 positions matching TRBD1. V trimming: 3 bases; J trimming: 2 bases; junction bases outside the gene matches: 10. This CDR3 comprises 17 residues. The germline gives CDR1 KGHSH, CDR2 LQKENI. The CDR3 DNA reads TGTGCCAGCTCACCTATATCCGGGACAGGGACCAACTATGGCTACACCTTC. Its protein product is CASSPISGTGTNYGYTF.

This clonotype has only one observation. This rearrangement joins TRBV2 to TRBJ2-5, with 9 bases fitting TRBD2. V trimming: 6 bases; J trimming: 5 bases; junction bases outside the gene matches: 7. The CDR3 runs to 14 residues. Germline CDR1 is SNHLY and CDR2 is FYNNEI. The CDR3 loop is CASRDGTSWETQYF. CDR3 coding DNA: TGTGCCAGCAGGGACGGGACTAGCTGGGAGACCCAGTACTTC.

This clonotype was observed a handful of times. The rearrangement links TRBV18 to TRBJ2-7, with D unresolved. The CDR3 spans 13 residues. Germline V gene data show CDR1 as KGHSH and CDR2 as LQKENI. Trimming left V 6 bases short and J 0 bases short, with 9 bases between. For the CDR3, the DNA is TGTGCCAGCTCCACTTCTAGCTCCTACGAGCAGTACGTC. Amino acid sequence: CASSTSSSYEQYV.

This chain joins TRBV19 and TRBJ2-1, with a weak D call TRBD2 (7 bases). The CDR3 contains 13 residues. Between the trimmed V and J ends, which lost 6 bases and 14 bases, there was a span of 20 bases. CDR1 and CDR2 (germline): LNHDA, SQIVND (reference sequence). The CDR3 here is CASSNMGAGVKFF. The CDR3 coding sequence is TGTGCCAGTAGCAACATGGGGGCGGGAGTAAAGTTCTTC.

This clonotype has more than one count but fewer than ten. The chain recombines TRBV6-2 or TRBV6-3 with TRBJ2-1, with 12 bases lining up with TRBD2. J lost 5 bases, V lost 5 bases, and 10 bases had no gene match. From germline, CDR1 is MNHEY and CDR2 SVGEGT. The CDR3 totals 17 residues. The CDR3 DNA reads TGTGCCAGCAGTGCCCCCCTAGCGGGAGGGCCGAACAATGAGCAGTTCTTC. Translating gives CASSAPLAGGPNNEQFF.